The 28 T cell receptor beta chains reported below all come from one sample, sequenced in a study of early stage breast cancer tumors. Only in-frame clones appear in the TCRdb table, and some are missing; sequencing was by immunoSEQ multiplex PCR. Altogether approximately 52,000 clones are present, around 83% being singletons, with the ten largest covering roughly 1.5%. Sequences were obtained from blood. The source of these receptors is a person aged 50-59 years with breast cancer.

A note on this clone: At one of its ends the junction is not consistent with the germline gene, which may arise from a read error. The chain couples TRBV7-7 to TRBJ2-7; 9 bases fit TRBD1. The germline V gene encodes CDR1 SSHAT and CDR2 FNYEAQ (reference sequence). This CDR3 comprises 14 residues. CDR3 amino acids: CASSPRQGVSKQYF. Here the CDR3 DNA reads TGTGCTAGCAGCCCCCGACAGGGGGTCAGCAAGCAGTACTTC.

The chain is built from TRBV6-6 and TRBJ1-2, with 9 bases lining up with TRBD1. CDR3 length: 15 amino acids. Trimming cost V 7 bases and J 4 bases; bases outside gene matches: 10. Germline V gene lookup returns CDR1 MNHNY and CDR2 SVGAGI (reference sequence). The CDR3, as DNA: TGTGCCAGCACCCACTCCCCGGACAGGGGCTATGGCTACACCTTC. Translating it yields CASTHSPDRGYGYTF.

The count of this clone is one. The rearrangement uses TRBV6-4 and TRBJ2-7, with 9 bases identical to TRBD1. This CDR3 is 16 amino acids long. The ends lost 2 bases at V and 4 bases at J; junction bases unmatched: 9. Germline CDR1 MRHNA, CDR2 SNTAGT. CDR3 nucleotide sequence: TGTGCCAGCAGTGACCCGTTCGGGGGACAGGGTTACGAGCAGTACTTC. Its protein is CASSDPFGGQGYEQYF.

The V gene is TRBV2, the J gene TRBJ1-2, with a weak D call TRBD1 (6 bases). Trimming took off 4 bases at V and 2 bases at J, with 11 bases between the two ends. The CDR3 has 14 residues. Germline lookup yields CDR1 SNHLY and CDR2 FYNNEI. This CDR3 is CASSGGQLNYGYTF. The CDR3, as DNA: TGTGCCAGCAGTGGCGGACAGCTGAACTATGGCTACACCTTC. The full variable domain, with the rest looked up from reference TRBV2 and TRBJ1-2, is EPEVTQTPSHQVTQMGQEVILRCVPISNHLYFYWYRQILGQKVEFLVSFYNNEISEKSEIFDDQFSVERPDGSNFTLKIRSTKLEDSAMYFCASSGGQLNYGYTFGSGTRLTVV.

This chain joins TRBV15 and TRBJ1-2; maybe TRBD1 (5 bases). The CDR3 covers 14 residues. The V gene's germline CDR1 is LNHNV and CDR2 YYDKDF (reference sequence). Trimming removed 1 base from V and 5 bases from J, with 11 bases in between. Here the CDR3 reads CATSRVVGGYGYTF. As DNA, the CDR3 is TGTGCCACCAGCAGAGTGGTGGGGGGGTATGGCTACACCTTC.

V usage is TRBV5-8 and J usage is TRBJ2-7, with 9 nucleotides matching TRBD1. V lost 1 base and J lost 0; bases outside the gene matches: 11. The CDR3 spans 18 residues. Looked up from germline, CDR1 is SGHTS and CDR2 is YDEGEE. The DNA of the CDR3 is TGTGCCAGCAGCTTGCCACTGGAGGACAGGGGCACCTCCTACGAGCAGTACTTC. Its translation: CASSLPLEDRGTSYEQYF.

The chain is built from TRBV29-1 and TRBJ2-3, with TRBD1 matching over 7 bases. The CDR3 runs 14 residues. Germline loops: CDR1 SQVTM, CDR2 ANQGSEA. V was pared by 4 bases and J by 0 bases, with 4 bases of the junction left unmatched. In nucleotides, the CDR3 is TGCAGCGTTGCGGGACAGTCTAGCACAGATACGCAGTATTTT. The encoded protein is CSVAGQSSTDTQYF.

The chain uses TRBV5-8 and TRBJ2-3; D is undetermined. Trimming pared 4 bases from V and 8 bases from J, leaving 14 bases between. Germline CDR1 and CDR2: SGHTS and YDEGEE. This CDR3 has 13 residues. The CDR3, as DNA: TGTGCCAGCAGCCTTCGTAGCCATGGTACGCAGTATTTT. This codes for CASSLRSHGTQYF.

The V call is TRBV5-6, the J call TRBJ2-7; TRBD1 agrees at 10 bases. V gave up 4 bases and J gave up 7 bases; unmatched junction bases: 14. This CDR3 is built from 16 residues. CDR1 and CDR2 (germline): SGHDT, YYEEEE. CDR3 sequence (DNA): TGTGCCAGCAGCCCCCTACTGGGACAGGGGATTCGGGAGCAGTACTTC. This sequence encodes CASSPLLGQGIREQYF.

V and J are TRBV28 and TRBJ2-1; D is possibly TRBD2 (5 bases). The germline gives CDR1 MDHEN, CDR2 SYDVKM. This CDR3 is 14 amino acids long. Trimming left V 4 bases short and J 9 bases short, with 16 bases between. CDR3: CASSSPVGRSEQFF. In DNA form, the CDR3 reads TGTGCCAGCAGTTCTCCGGTGGGGAGAAGTGAGCAGTTCTTC.

This clone was observed a handful of times. Here the CDR3 DNA reads TGTGCCACCAGCAGAGATTGGAGCGGGAGTAGGGACGAGCAGTACTTC. This sequence encodes CATSRDWSGSRDEQYF. The gene calls are TRBV15 and TRBJ2-7; 8 bases match TRBD2. The CDR3 is made up of 16 amino acids. V dropped 0 bases and J dropped 5; count of bases not matched to a gene: 9. Germline V CDR1 and CDR2: LNHNV, YYDKDF (reference sequence).

J is TRBJ2-1 and V is TRBV18; D not resolved. CDR3 length: 13 residues. Trimming took 2 bases from V and 6 from J, leaving 8 bases between them. Germline loops: CDR1 KGHSH, CDR2 LQKENI. CDR3 residues: CASSPVLTNEQFF. CDR3 DNA sequence: TGTGCCAGCTCACCAGTCTTAACCAATGAGCAGTTCTTC.

This clone was seen more than once but under ten times. The CDR3 nucleotides read TGCAGCGTTGCTCCGACAGGGGGCGCAGGGAGCACTGAAGCTTTCTTT. Translation gives CSVAPTGGAGSTEAFF. The rearrangement uses TRBV29-1 and TRBJ1-1; 10 bases align to TRBD1. CDR3 length: 16 amino acids. The V gene end was trimmed by 4 bases and the J gene end by 4 bases; junction bases not matched to a gene: 12. The germline gives CDR1 SQVTM, CDR2 ANQGSEA. Using reference TRBV29-1 and TRBJ1-1 for the parts outside the CDR3, the full variable domain is SAVISQKPSRDICQRGTSLTIQCQVDSQVTMMFWYRQQPGQSLTLIATANQGSEATYESGFVIDKFPISRPNLTFSTLTVSNMSPEDSSIYLCSVAPTGGAGSTEAFFGQGTRLTVV.

The CDR3 sequence: CAISGTGRYYGYTF. The DNA of the CDR3 is TGTGCCATCAGTGGGACAGGTCGTTACTATGGCTACACCTTC. The V call is TRBV10-3, the J call TRBJ1-2; 7 bases map to TRBD1. This CDR3 comprises 14 residues. V shed 4 bases, J shed 3 bases, and the junction held 5 bases outside the gene matches. CDR1 and CDR2 (germline): ENHRY, SYGVKD.

The chain has TRBV5-1 and TRBJ2-1, with 8 bases lining up with TRBD2. V trimming: 0 bases; J trimming: 10 bases; junction bases outside the gene matches: 6. The CDR3 contains 14 residues. The V gene's germline CDR1 is SGHRS and CDR2 YFSETQ. The CDR3 here is CASSLGEREREQFF. In DNA form, the CDR3 reads TGCGCCAGCAGCTTGGGAGAGCGGGAGCGGGAGCAGTTCTTC.

Only one count was recorded for this clone. The chain couples TRBV19 to TRBJ1-5; 7 nucleotides match TRBD1. Germline V gene sequence: CDR1 LNHDA, CDR2 SQIVND (reference sequence). The CDR3 is 15 residues long. J lost 2 bases, V lost 8 bases, and 9 bases had no gene match. The CDR3, as DNA: TGTGCCAGTGGGGTAAGACAGGGAGGCAATCAGCCCCAGCATTTT. It is translated as CASGVRQGGNQPQHF. The variable domain in full, with the rest retrieved from reference TRBV19 and TRBJ1-5, is DGGITQSPKYLFRKEGQNVTLSCEQNLNHDAMYWYRQDPGQGLRLIYYSQIVNDFQKGDIAEGYSVSREKKESFPLTVTSAQKNPTAFYLCASGVRQGGNQPQHFGDGTRLSIL.

The rearrangement links TRBV6-6 to TRBJ2-1; D ambiguous. The CDR3 has 15 residues. V lost 8 bases and J lost 0, with 14 bases in between. The germline CDR1 and CDR2 sequences are MNHNY and SVGAGI (reference sequence). In nucleotides, the CDR3 is TGTGCCAGCGGATTAGGGTTACACTCCTACAATGAGCAGTTCTTC. Its protein product is CASGLGLHSYNEQFF.

V gene TRBV6-5 combines with J gene TRBJ2-7; 12 bases are shared with TRBD2. V shed 2 bases and J 4 bases; nucleotides not matched to a gene: 6. Germline-derived CDR1 and CDR2 are MNHEY and SVGAGI. The CDR3 is 16 residues long. The CDR3 nucleotides are TGTGCCAGCAGTTACGGGACTAGCGGGTCCAAATACGAGCAGTACTTC. As protein: CASSYGTSGSKYEQYF.

This chain joins TRBV15 and TRBJ2-6; a weak D match, TRBD1 (6 bases). CDR3 size: 16 residues. V gave up 6 bases and J gave up 6 bases, with 18 bases separating them. Germline values: CDR1 LNHNV, CDR2 YYDKDF (reference sequence). Here the CDR3 DNA reads TGTGCCACCAGGAACACAACAGGGTTACAGGCCAACGTCCTGACTTTC. It yields the protein CATRNTTGLQANVLTF.

The chain has TRBV5-8 and TRBJ2-2; D is uncertain. The V end lost 4 bases, the J end lost 5 bases, and 15 bases lay between the germline ends. The CDR3 totals 15 residues. From germline, CDR1 is SGHTS and CDR2 YDEGEE. As DNA, the CDR3 is TGTGCCAGCAGCCCCCGACCAGGACGAACCGGGGAGCTGTTTTTT. This translates into CASSPRPGRTGELFF.

The V gene is TRBV28, the J gene TRBJ2-3; D perhaps matches TRBD2 (5 bases). The V and J ends lost 7 bases and 2 bases respectively, with 13 bases between them. The germline CDR1 and CDR2 sequences are MDHEN and SYDVKM. The CDR3 runs 14 residues. The CDR3 DNA is TGTGCCAGCACGATCCCGGGATCCACAGATACGCAGTATTTT. This translates into CASTIPGSTDTQYF.

This clone appeared once. The rearrangement links TRBV2 to TRBJ2-5; D is tentatively TRBD1 or TRBD2 (5 bases each). The CDR3 spans 13 residues. V lost 6 bases, J lost 5 bases, and 13 bases lay in between. The germline CDR1 and CDR2 sequences are SNHLY and FYNNEI. CDR3 sequence reads: CASSAGTGETQYF. CDR3 nucleotides: TGTGCCAGCAGCGCCGGGACGGGGGAGACCCAGTACTTC.

The chain uses TRBV4-3 and TRBJ2-6, with TRBD1 identical over 9 bases. Trimming took 1 base from V and 1 from J; bases not matched to a gene: 5. This CDR3 is 18 amino acids long. Germline V gives CDR1 LGHNA, CDR2 YSLEER. The CDR3 loop is CASSQAFGQGSGANVLTF. The CDR3 nucleotides are TGCGCCAGCAGCCAAGCTTTTGGACAGGGGTCTGGGGCCAACGTCCTGACTTTC.

The V gene is TRBV9, the J gene TRBJ2-3; 9 positions match TRBD2. The germline V gene encodes CDR1 SGDLS and CDR2 YYNGEE. This CDR3 region has 16 residues. J was trimmed by 1 base and V by 3 bases; bases with no gene match: 6. The CDR3 sequence is CASSESGGGGTDTQYF. As DNA, the CDR3 is TGTGCCAGCAGCGAATCGGGCGGGGGGGGCACAGATACGCAGTATTTT. Full variable domain (rest looked up from reference TRBV9 and TRBJ2-3): DSGVTQTPKHLITATGQRVTLRCSPRSGDLSVYWYQQSLDQGLQFLIQYYNGEERAKGNILERFSAQQFPDLHSELNLSSLELGDSALYFCASSESGGGGTDTQYFGPGTRLTVL.

The chain employs TRBV4-3 and TRBJ2-6; D not resolved. CDR1 and CDR2 from the germline V gene are LGHNA and YSLEER. Trimming removed 1 base at V and 0 bases at J, with 13 bases between. There are 18 residues in the CDR3. The CDR3 coding sequence is TGCGCCAGCAGCCAAGCGGATTCGTCTAACTCTGGGGCCAACGTCCTGACTTTC. Residues: CASSQADSSNSGANVLTF.

The rearrangement links TRBV5-4 to TRBJ2-3; D is undetermined. Germline values: CDR1 SGHNT, CDR2 YYREEE (reference sequence). The CDR3 length is 15 residues. The V and J ends lost 0 bases and 4 bases respectively, with 12 bases between them. CDR3 loop: CASSLASKIADTQYF. DNA of the CDR3: TGTGCCAGCAGCTTGGCCTCGAAGATCGCAGATACGCAGTATTTT.

V gene TRBV4-3 combines with J gene TRBJ2-5, with TRBD1 as a possible D gene (6 bases). The ends were cut back, 0 bases at V and 2 bases at J, with 10 bases in the middle. This CDR3 is built from 15 residues. The V gene's germline CDR1 is LGHNA and CDR2 YSLEER. CDR3 bases: TGCGCCAGCAGCCAAGATGGAGGACAGCAAGAGACCCAGTACTTC. Translation gives CASSQDGGQQETQYF.

The gene calls are TRBV7-2 and TRBJ1-1, with D perhaps TRBD1 (5 bases). CDR1 is SGHTA and CDR2 is FQGNSA in the germline V gene. V dropped 2 bases and J dropped 5 bases, with 12 bases sitting between them. This CDR3 is built from 14 residues. DNA of the CDR3: TGTGCCAGCAGCTTAAATGGAGGGGTGACTGAAGCTTTCTTT. As protein: CASSLNGGVTEAFF.